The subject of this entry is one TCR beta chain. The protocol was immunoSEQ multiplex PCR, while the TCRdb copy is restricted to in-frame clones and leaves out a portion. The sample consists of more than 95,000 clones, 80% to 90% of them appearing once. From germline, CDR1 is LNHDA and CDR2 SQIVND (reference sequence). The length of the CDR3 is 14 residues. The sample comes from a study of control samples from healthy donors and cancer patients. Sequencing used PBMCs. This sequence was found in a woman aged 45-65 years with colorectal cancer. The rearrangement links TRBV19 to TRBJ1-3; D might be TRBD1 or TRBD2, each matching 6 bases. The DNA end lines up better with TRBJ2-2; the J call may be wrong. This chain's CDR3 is CASSIRGQDGELFF. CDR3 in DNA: TGTGCCAGTAGTATCCGGGGGCAAGACGGGGAGCTGTTTTTT.